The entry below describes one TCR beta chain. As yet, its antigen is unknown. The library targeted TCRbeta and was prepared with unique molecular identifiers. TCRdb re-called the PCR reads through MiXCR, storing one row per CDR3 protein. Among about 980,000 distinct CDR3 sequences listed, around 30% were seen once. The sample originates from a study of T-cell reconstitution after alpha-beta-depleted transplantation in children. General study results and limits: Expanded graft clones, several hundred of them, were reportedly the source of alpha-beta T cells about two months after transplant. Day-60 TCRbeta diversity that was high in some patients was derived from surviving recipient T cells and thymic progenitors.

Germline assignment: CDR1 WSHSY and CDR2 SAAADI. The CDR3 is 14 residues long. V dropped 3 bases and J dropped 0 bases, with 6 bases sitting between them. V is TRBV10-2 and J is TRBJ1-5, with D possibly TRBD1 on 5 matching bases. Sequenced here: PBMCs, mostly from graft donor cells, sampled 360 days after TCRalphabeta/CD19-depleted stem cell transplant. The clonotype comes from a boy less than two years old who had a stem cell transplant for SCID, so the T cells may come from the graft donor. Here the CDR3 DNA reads TGCGCCAGCAGTGAAGGGGATAGCAATCAGCCCCAGCATTTT. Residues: CASSEGDSNQPQHF.